Below are 21 T cell receptor beta chains sequenced from a single sample in a study of human CD8 memory T cell subsets. A UMI-labeled 5' RACE approach was the method that produced the TCR beta libraries. One entry per CDR3 protein, without DNA, is what TCRdb gives after re-calling the 5' RACE reads. The table lists about 11,000 distinct CDR3 sequences. The sample taken for sequencing was CD8+ T cells from PBMCs. The source of these receptors is a human donor in good health.

V gene TRBV27 combines with J gene TRBJ2-1; with no DNA, the TCRdb D assignment of TRBD2 cannot be verified. The CDR3 has 13 residues. Germline CDR1 MNHEY, CDR2 SMNVEV (reference sequence). CDR3 loop: CASSVGVGNEQFF.

The chain couples TRBV20-1 to TRBJ2-1. This CDR3 is 13 amino acids long. Germline CDR1 is DFQATT and CDR2 is SNEGSKA (reference sequence). Here the CDR3 reads CSARDQRYNEQFF.

This chain connects TRBV7-3 to TRBJ2-7. Looked up from germline, CDR1 is SGHTA and CDR2 is FQGTGA. This CDR3 contains 13 residues. Here the CDR3 reads CASSLDGSYEQYF.

The rearrangement links TRBV28 to TRBJ2-1. CDR1 MDHEN and CDR2 SYDVKM come from the germline V gene. The CDR3 consists of 14 residues. The chain's CDR3 is CASSLMARGNEQFF.

The J gene is TRBJ1-2, the V gene TRBV23-1; TCRdb designates TRBD1, a call that cannot be tested without DNA. TRBV23-1 is recorded as an ORF, its role being uncertain. This CDR3 contains 18 residues. This CDR3 is CASSQSGTARYINYGYTF.

V and J are TRBV5-5 and TRBJ2-1; the TCRdb D gene call, TRBD2, has no DNA to confirm it. The CDR3 has 15 amino acids. Looked up from germline, CDR1 is SGHKS and CDR2 is YYEKEE (reference sequence). CDR3 sequence reads: CASSLRAYPIDEQFF.

This sequence joins TRBV5-5 and TRBJ2-1; TCRdb's D gene call, TRBD1, goes unchecked for lack of DNA. This CDR3 has 15 residues. Germline CDR1 and CDR2: SGHKS and YYEKEE (reference sequence). This CDR3 reads CASSSHPGRGGSQFF.

The rearrangement uses TRBV7-9 and TRBJ1-6; TCRdb names TRBD1, which stays unverified in the absence of DNA. From germline, CDR1 is SEHNR and CDR2 FQNEAQ (reference sequence). The CDR3 length is 14 residues. This chain's CDR3 is CASSLGQGDSPLHF.

The chain combines TRBV28 with TRBJ2-7. The CDR3 runs 14 residues. Germline CDR1 MDHEN, CDR2 SYDVKM. The CDR3 reads CASRMAGSAYEQYF. The variable domain in full, completed from reference TRBV28 and TRBJ2-7, reads DVKVTQSSRYLVKRTGEKVFLECVQDMDHENMFWYRQDPGLGLRLIYFSYDVKMKEKGDIPEGYSVSREKKERFSLILESASTNQTSMYLCASRMAGSAYEQYFGPGTRLTVT.

Here the CDR3 reads CASSYLASYEQFF. This chain joins TRBV6-2 or TRBV6-3 and TRBJ2-1; the TRBD2 assignment by TCRdb is unverifiable without DNA. Germline CDR1 MNHEY, CDR2 SVGEGT. The CDR3 is made up of 13 amino acids.

This clonotype registers medium-sized by frequency. This chain joins TRBV9 and TRBJ2-3; TCRdb indicates TRBD1, and absent DNA this call remains unverified. Germline V gene data show CDR1 as SGDLS and CDR2 as YYNGEE. The CDR3 covers 15 residues. CDR3: CASSVGGEPTDTQYF.

V usage is TRBV27 and J usage is TRBJ2-7; absent DNA, TCRdb's TRBD1 call cannot be checked. The CDR3 sequence is 14 residues long. From germline, CDR1 is MNHEY and CDR2 SMNVEV (reference sequence). CDR3 sequence reads: CASSSVGQANEQYF.

The rearrangement joins TRBV4-1 to TRBJ1-2. Looked up from germline, CDR1 is MGHRA and CDR2 is YSYEKL. CDR3 length: 13 residues. The CDR3 region is CASSQAANYGYTF.

This sequence joins TRBV7-9 and TRBJ2-3. The V gene's germline CDR1 is SEHNR and CDR2 FQNEAQ (reference sequence). The CDR3 has 15 residues. This CDR3 is CASSLSTETTDTQYF.

V gene TRBV12-3 or TRBV12-4 combines with J gene TRBJ2-3; TCRdb reports TRBD1, a call that lacks DNA to check it against. The CDR3 is 15 residues long. CDR3 in amino acids: CASSLPRQGSDTQYF.

This chain uses TRBV19 with TRBJ2-1; the D call of TRBD1 rests on TCRdb alone, since no DNA is present to check it. There are 14 residues in the CDR3. CDR1 and CDR2 from the germline V gene are LNHDA and SQIVND (reference sequence). The CDR3 region is CASSIDLVGDEQFF. Full variable domain (rest looked up from reference TRBV19 and TRBJ2-1): DGGITQSPKYLFRKEGQNVTLSCEQNLNHDAMYWYRQDPGQGLRLIYYSQIVNDFQKGDIAEGYSVSREKKESFPLTVTSAQKNPTAFYLCASSIDLVGDEQFFGPGTRLTVL.

The CDR3 here is CASSDPQGQPYGYTF. This chain uses TRBV25-1 with TRBJ1-2; TCRdb's D call of TRBD1 is untestable without DNA. CDR1 is MGHDK, CDR2 SYGVNS, per germline. CDR3 size: 15 residues.

The chain couples TRBV7-8 to TRBJ2-5; there is no DNA to check the TCRdb D call of TRBD1. This CDR3 is 16 amino acids long. Germline CDR1 reads SGHVS; CDR2 reads FQNEAQ. The CDR3 spells CASSLYPSDREETQYF.

The V call is TRBV28, the J call TRBJ2-7; TCRdb reports TRBD1, a call that lacks DNA to check it against. Germline CDR1 reads MDHEN; CDR2 reads SYDVKM. The CDR3 has 16 residues. The CDR3 loop reads CASSSSAGQLEYEQYF. Supplemented by reference TRBV28 and TRBJ2-7, the full variable domain reads DVKVTQSSRYLVKRTGEKVFLECVQDMDHENMFWYRQDPGLGLRLIYFSYDVKMKEKGDIPEGYSVSREKKERFSLILESASTNQTSMYLCASSSSAGQLEYEQYFGPGTRLTVT.

The genes are TRBV15 and TRBJ2-3; the TCRdb D gene call, TRBD2, has no DNA to confirm it. Germline CDR1 is LNHNV and CDR2 is YYDKDF (reference sequence). The CDR3 covers 16 residues. This chain's CDR3 is CATSRGLAELTDTQYF.

J is TRBJ2-5 and V is TRBV28; absent DNA, TCRdb's TRBD2 call cannot be checked. In germline, CDR1 is MDHEN, CDR2 SYDVKM. This CDR3 comprises 15 residues. CDR3 sequence reads: CASSFIPSGQETQYF.